These 7 T cell receptor beta chains share one sample of origin, sequenced in a study of blood T cells in healthy people across ages. Using a J-beta primer mix together with a sample-barcoded 5' primer, a second PCR was run for 7 to 11 cycles. TCRdb reprocessed the 5' RACE reads with MiXCR, giving one entry per CDR3 protein. The sample holds approximately 880,000 distinct CDR3 sequences, 40% to 60% seen once. Sequencing input: blood. The receptor set was obtained from a man under 40 in good health.

This clonotype has more than one count but fewer than ten. The chain couples TRBV12-5 to TRBJ2-1; the D gene is possibly TRBD1 (6 bases). The CDR3 is 17 residues long. CDR1 is LGHNT, CDR2 FRNRAP, per germline. Deletions cut 0 bases from V and 4 bases from J, with 16 bases between. The CDR3 loop is CASGLVLGRGAYNEQFF. CDR3 DNA: TGTGCTAGTGGTTTGGTACTTGGCAGGGGCGCATACAATGAGCAGTTCTTC.

The chain couples TRBV10-3 to TRBJ2-2, with D uncertain. Germline CDR1 is ENHRY and CDR2 is SYGVKD. Trimming took 0 bases from V and 0 from J, leaving 8 bases between them. CDR3 length: 16 residues. CDR3 sequence: CAISESKAANTGELFF. The CDR3 nucleotides read TGTGCCATCAGTGAGTCGAAGGCGGCGAACACCGGGGAGCTGTTTTTT.

The CDR3 region is CASSAGGSAAAYLGEQYF. The CDR3 coding sequence is TGTGCCAGCAGCGCGGGAGGGAGTGCGGCCGCCTATTTAGGCGAGCAGTACTTC. V gene TRBV13 combines with J gene TRBJ2-7; 9 bases align to TRBD2. CDR1 is PRHDT and CDR2 is FYEKMQ in the germline V gene (reference sequence). Germline trimming cut 5 bases from V and 6 bases from J; bases unmatched to any gene: 20. The CDR3 totals 18 residues.

V and J are TRBV24-1 and TRBJ2-1; D is undetermined. The CDR3 covers 14 residues. V dropped 3 bases and J dropped 6 bases, with 11 bases sitting between them. The V gene's germline CDR1 is KGHDR and CDR2 SFDVKD. The CDR3 sequence: CATSDVTVPNEQFF. DNA for the CDR3: TGTGCCACCAGTGATGTCACAGTCCCCAATGAGCAGTTCTTC.

V gene TRBV4-3 combines with J gene TRBJ2-1; 12 bases align to TRBD2. Germline V lookup: CDR1 LGHNA, CDR2 YSLEER. The CDR3 extends over 15 amino acids. V shed 4 bases, J shed 7 bases, and the junction held 5 bases outside the gene matches. In DNA, the CDR3 is TGCGCCAGCAGCCCATTGACTAGCGGGGGTAATGAGCAGTTCTTC. It encodes CASSPLTSGGNEQFF.

The chain is built from TRBV3-1 and TRBJ1-3; no definite D call. This CDR3 contains 18 residues. Trimming cost V 1 base and J 0 bases, with 16 bases left between them. The germline V gene has CDR1 LGHDT and CDR2 YNNKEL (reference sequence). The CDR3 DNA is TGTGCCAGCAGCCAAGGGATCAAGGCGAAAATCTCTGGAAACACCATATATTTT. Protein product: CASSQGIKAKISGNTIYF.

The V call is TRBV6-1, the J call TRBJ2-7; D might be TRBD2 (5 bases). Trimming removed 7 bases at V and 0 bases at J, with 13 bases between. The CDR3 consists of 14 residues. In germline, CDR1 is MNHNS, CDR2 SASEGT. For the CDR3, the DNA is TGTGCCAGCATCGGTCCGGAGGACTCCTACGAGCAGTACTTC. This encodes CASIGPEDSYEQYF.